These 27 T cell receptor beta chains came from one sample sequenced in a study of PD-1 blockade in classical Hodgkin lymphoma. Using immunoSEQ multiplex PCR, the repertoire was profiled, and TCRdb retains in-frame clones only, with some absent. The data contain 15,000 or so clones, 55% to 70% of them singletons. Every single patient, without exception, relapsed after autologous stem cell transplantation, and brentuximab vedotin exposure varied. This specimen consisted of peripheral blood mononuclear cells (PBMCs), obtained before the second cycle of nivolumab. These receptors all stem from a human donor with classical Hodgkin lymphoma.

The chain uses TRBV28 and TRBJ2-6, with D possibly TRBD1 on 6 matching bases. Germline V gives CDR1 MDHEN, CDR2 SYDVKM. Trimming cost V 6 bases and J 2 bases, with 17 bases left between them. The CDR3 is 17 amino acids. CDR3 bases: TGTGCCAGCAGCACTAGAAACACAGGGACTGGGGCCAACGTCCTGACTTTC. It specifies CASSTRNTGTGANVLTF.

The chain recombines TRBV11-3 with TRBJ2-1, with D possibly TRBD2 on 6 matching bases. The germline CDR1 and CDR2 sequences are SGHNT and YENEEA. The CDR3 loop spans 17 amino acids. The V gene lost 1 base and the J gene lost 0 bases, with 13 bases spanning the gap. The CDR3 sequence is CASSLGSPGSSYNEQFF. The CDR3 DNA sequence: TGTGCCAGCAGCTTAGGCTCCCCCGGGAGCTCCTACAATGAGCAGTTCTTC.

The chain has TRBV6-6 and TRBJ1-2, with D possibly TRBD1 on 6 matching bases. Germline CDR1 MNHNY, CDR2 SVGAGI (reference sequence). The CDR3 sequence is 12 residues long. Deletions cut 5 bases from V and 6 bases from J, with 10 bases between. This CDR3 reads CASSEDSDGYTF. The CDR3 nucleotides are TGTGCCAGCAGTGAGGACAGTGATGGCTACACCTTC.

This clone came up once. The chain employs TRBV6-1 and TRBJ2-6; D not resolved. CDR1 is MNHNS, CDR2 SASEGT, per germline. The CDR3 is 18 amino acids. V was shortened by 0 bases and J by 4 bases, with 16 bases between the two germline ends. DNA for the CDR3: TGTGCCAGCAGTGAAGCGGGGAAAGGGCTCGCCGGGGCCAACGTCCTGACTTTC. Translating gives CASSEAGKGLAGANVLTF.

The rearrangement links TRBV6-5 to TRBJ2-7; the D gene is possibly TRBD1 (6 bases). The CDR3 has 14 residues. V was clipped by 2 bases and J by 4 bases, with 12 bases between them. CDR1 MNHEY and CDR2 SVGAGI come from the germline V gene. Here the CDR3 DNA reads TGTGCCAGCAGTTACCTCGGACAGACATACGAGCAGTACTTC. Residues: CASSYLGQTYEQYF.

In DNA, the CDR3 is TGCGCCAGCAGCTTGGAGGGAACCTACGAGCAGTACTTC. Translation gives CASSLEGTYEQYF. This rearrangement joins TRBV5-1 to TRBJ2-7; no reliable D call. V shed 0 bases and J shed 2 bases, with 6 bases lying between them. Germline CDR1 reads SGHRS; CDR2 reads YFSETQ. The CDR3 is 13 amino acids. The whole variable domain, filled in from reference TRBV5-1 and TRBJ2-7, reads KAGVTQTPRYLIKTRGQQVTLSCSPISGHRSVSWYQQTPGQGLQFLFEYFSETQRNKGNFPGRFSGRQFSNSRSEMNVSTLELGDSALYLCASSLEGTYEQYFGPGTRLTVT.

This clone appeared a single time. CDR3 nucleotides: TGTGCCAGCAGTTACTTCGATACGCAGTATTTT. Translating it yields CASSYFDTQYF. The chain couples TRBV6-5 to TRBJ2-3; D is ambiguous. V lost 1 base to trimming and J lost 6 bases, with 2 bases between them. The CDR3 has 11 residues. Germline V gene sequence: CDR1 MNHEY, CDR2 SVGAGI.

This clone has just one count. CDR3 nucleotides: TGTGCCAGCAGTGTACTTGGACAGCCAAATCAGCCCCAGCATTTT. Protein product: CASSVLGQPNQPQHF. V is TRBV6-5 and J is TRBJ1-5, with D tentatively TRBD1 (6 bases). CDR3 length: 15 residues. Per germline, CDR1 MNHEY and CDR2 SVGAGI. The germline V and J ends were trimmed by 5 bases and 4 bases, with 15 bases remaining between them.

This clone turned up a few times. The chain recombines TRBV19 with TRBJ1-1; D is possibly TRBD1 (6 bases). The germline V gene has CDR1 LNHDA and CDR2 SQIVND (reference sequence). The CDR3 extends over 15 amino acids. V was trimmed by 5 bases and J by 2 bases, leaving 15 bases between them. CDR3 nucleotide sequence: TGTGCCAGTAGTTCCTCCGGGACACCTAACACTGAAGCTTTCTTT. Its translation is CASSSSGTPNTEAFF.

DNA of the CDR3: TGTGCCAGCAGCTTGATTGGGAATCCCAATCAGCCCCAGCATTTT. This translates into CASSLIGNPNQPQHF. V is TRBV11-2 and J is TRBJ1-5; D uncertain. This CDR3 is 15 amino acids long. Germline V gives CDR1 SGHAT, CDR2 FQNNGV. Trimming removed 3 bases from V and 3 bases from J, with 12 bases in between. The entire variable domain, with the rest obtained from reference TRBV11-2 and TRBJ1-5, is as follows: EAGVAQSPRYKIIEKRQSVAFWCNPISGHATLYWYQQILGQGPKLLIQFQNNGVVDDSQLPKDRFSAERLKGVDSTLKIQPAKLEDSAVYLCASSLIGNPNQPQHFGDGTRLSIL.

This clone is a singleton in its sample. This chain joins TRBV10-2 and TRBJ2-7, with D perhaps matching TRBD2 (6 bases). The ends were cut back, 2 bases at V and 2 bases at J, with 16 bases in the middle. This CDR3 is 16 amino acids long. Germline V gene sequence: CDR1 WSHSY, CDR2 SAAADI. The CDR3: CASSERGGSYTYEQYF. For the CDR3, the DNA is TGCGCCAGCAGTGAGCGCGGAGGGTCCTACACCTACGAGCAGTACTTC.

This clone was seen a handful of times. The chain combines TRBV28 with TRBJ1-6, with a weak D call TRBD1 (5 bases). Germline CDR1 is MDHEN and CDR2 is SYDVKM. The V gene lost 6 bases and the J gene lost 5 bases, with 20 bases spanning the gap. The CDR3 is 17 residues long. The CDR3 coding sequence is TGTGCCAGCAGCCATCTATCTCAGGGCGCCAATAATTCACCCCTCCACTTT. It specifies CASSHLSQGANNSPLHF.

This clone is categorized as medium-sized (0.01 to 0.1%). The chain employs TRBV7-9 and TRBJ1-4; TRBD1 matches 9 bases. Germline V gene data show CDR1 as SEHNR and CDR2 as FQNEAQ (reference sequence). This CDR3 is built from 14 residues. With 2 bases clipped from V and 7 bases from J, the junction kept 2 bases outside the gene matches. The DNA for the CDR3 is TGTGCCAGCAGCTTAAACAGGGGGCTTGAAAAACTGTTTTTT. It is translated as CASSLNRGLEKLFF.

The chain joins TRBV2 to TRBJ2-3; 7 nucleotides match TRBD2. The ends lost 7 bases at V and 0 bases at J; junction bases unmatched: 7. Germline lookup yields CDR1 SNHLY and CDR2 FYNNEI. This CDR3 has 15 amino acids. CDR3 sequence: CASILGLVSTDTQYF. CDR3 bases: TGTGCCAGCATACTTGGACTAGTCAGCACAGATACGCAGTATTTT.

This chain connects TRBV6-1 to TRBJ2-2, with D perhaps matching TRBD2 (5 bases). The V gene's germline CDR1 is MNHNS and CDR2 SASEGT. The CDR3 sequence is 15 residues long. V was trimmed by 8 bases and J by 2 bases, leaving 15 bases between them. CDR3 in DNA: TGTGCCAGCTCACGCGAGCGGAGTAACACCGGGGAGCTGTTTTTT. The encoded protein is CASSRERSNTGELFF.

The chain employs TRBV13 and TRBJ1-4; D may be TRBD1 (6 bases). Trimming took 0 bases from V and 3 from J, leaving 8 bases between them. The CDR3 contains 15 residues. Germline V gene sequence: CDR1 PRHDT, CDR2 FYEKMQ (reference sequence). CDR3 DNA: TGTGCCAGCAGCTTAGGAGGGGGGGCTAATGAAAAACTGTTTTTT. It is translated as CASSLGGGANEKLFF.

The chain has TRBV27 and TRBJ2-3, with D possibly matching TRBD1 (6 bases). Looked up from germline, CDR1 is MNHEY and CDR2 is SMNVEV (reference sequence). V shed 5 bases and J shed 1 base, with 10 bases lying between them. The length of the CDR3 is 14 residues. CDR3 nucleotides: TGTGCCAGCAGTAGCGCAGGGGGCACAGATACGCAGTATTTT. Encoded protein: CASSSAGGTDTQYF.

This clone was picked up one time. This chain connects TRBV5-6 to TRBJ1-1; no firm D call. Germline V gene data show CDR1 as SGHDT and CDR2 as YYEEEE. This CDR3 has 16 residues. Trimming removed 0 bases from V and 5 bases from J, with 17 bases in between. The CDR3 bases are TGTGCCAGCAGCTTGGATATGACACCCGGCGGGACTGAAGCTTTCTTT. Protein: CASSLDMTPGGTEAFF.

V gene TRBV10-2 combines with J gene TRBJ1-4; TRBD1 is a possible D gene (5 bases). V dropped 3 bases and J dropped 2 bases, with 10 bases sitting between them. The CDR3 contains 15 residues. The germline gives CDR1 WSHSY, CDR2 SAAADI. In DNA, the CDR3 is TGCGCCAGCAGTGACCCAGGGTCTACTAATGAAAAACTGTTTTTT. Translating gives CASSDPGSTNEKLFF.

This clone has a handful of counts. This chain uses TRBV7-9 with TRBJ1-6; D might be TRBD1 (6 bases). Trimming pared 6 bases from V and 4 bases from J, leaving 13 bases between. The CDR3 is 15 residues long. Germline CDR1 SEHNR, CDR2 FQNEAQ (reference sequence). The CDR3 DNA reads TGTGCCAGCAGTCACAAGGGGGGATATAATTCACCCCTCCACTTT. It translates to CASSHKGGYNSPLHF.

CDR3 DNA: TGTGCCAGCAGTCCTCTCCTAGCGGGAGGCCACAATGAGCAGTTCTTC. It codes for CASSPLLAGGHNEQFF. The chain employs TRBV28 and TRBJ2-1, with 11 nucleotides matching TRBD2. The length of the CDR3 is 16 residues. J gave up 5 bases and V 5 bases, and 8 bases lay outside the gene matches. Germline V gene data show CDR1 as MDHEN and CDR2 as SYDVKM.

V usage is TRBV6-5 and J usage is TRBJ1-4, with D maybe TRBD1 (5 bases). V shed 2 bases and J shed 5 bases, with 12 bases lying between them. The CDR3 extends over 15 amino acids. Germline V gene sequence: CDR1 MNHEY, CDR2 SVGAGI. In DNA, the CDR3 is TGTGCCAGCAGTTACACTTGGGGCGCAAATGAAAAACTGTTTTTT. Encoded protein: CASSYTWGANEKLFF.

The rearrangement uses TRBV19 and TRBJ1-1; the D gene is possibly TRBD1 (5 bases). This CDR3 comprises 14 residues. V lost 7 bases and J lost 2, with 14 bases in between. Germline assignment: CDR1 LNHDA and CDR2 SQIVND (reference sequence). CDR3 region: CASMRKGVNTEAFF. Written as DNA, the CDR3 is TGTGCCAGTATGCGGAAAGGGGTTAACACTGAAGCTTTCTTT.

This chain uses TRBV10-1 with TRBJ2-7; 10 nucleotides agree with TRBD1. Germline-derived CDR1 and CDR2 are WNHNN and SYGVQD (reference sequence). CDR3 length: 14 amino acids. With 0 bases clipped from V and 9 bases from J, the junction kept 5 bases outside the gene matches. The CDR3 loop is CASSESLTGGGQYF. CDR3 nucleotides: TGCGCCAGCAGTGAGTCCTTGACAGGGGGCGGGCAGTACTTC.

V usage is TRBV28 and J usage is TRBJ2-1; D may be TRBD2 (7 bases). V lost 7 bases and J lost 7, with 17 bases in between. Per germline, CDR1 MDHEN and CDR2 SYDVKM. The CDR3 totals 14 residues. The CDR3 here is CASIGGALRNEQFF. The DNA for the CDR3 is TGTGCCAGCATTGGGGGGGCCTTAAGGAATGAGCAGTTCTTC.

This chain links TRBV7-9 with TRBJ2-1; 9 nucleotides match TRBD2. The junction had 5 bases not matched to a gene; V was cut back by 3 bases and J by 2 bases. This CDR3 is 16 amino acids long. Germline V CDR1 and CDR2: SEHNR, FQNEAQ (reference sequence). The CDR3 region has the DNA TGTGCCAGCAGCTTCCGACTAGCGGAAACCTACAATGAGCAGTTCTTC. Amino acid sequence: CASSFRLAETYNEQFF.

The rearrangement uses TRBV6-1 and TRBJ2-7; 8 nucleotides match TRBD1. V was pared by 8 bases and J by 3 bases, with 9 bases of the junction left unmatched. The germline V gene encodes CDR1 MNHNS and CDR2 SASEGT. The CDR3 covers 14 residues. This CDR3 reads CASGRQGAYYEQYF. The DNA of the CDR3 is TGTGCCAGCGGGAGGCAGGGGGCCTACTACGAGCAGTACTTC.